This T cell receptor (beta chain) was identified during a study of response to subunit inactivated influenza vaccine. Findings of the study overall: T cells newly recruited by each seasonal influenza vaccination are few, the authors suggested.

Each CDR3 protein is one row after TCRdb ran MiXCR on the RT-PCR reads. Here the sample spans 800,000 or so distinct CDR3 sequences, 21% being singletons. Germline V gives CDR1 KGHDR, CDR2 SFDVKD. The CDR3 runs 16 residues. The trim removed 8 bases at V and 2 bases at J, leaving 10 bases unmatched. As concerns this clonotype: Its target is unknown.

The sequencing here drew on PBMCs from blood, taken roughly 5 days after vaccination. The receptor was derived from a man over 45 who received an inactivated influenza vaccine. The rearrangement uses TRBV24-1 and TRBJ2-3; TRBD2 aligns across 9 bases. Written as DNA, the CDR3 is TGTGCCACCATATACGAGACTAGCGGCATCACAGATACGCAGTATTTT. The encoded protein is CATIYETSGITDTQYF.